Presented here are 23 T cell receptor beta chains from one specimen sequenced in a study of cytomegalovirus exposure and HLA in healthy donors. The primer mix had 60 Vbeta and 13 Jbeta primers. Only in-frame clones appear in the TCRdb table, and some are missing; sequencing was by immunoSEQ multiplex PCR. The sample lists tens of thousands of clones, approximately 80% occurring once. The sample consisted of PBMCs. The source of these receptors is a young woman in good health and CMV-seronegative.

CDR3 nucleotides: TGTGCCAGCAGTTTGAGGCTAGCGGTCTACGAGCAGTACTTC. Translation: CASSLRLAVYEQYF. This chain joins TRBV27 and TRBJ2-7; 7 positions match TRBD2. CDR1 is MNHEY, CDR2 SMNVEV, per germline (reference sequence). The CDR3 sequence is 14 residues long. V shed 3 bases, J shed 3 bases, and the junction held 5 bases outside the gene matches.

V gene TRBV28 combines with J gene TRBJ2-5; the match to TRBD1 covers 9 bases. The germline gives CDR1 MDHEN, CDR2 SYDVKM. The CDR3 runs 15 residues. Trimming removed 6 bases from V and 4 bases from J; junction bases left unmatched: 9. The CDR3 loop reads CASSPGTGFGETQYF. CDR3 sequence (DNA): TGTGCCAGCAGCCCCGGGACAGGGTTTGGAGAGACCCAGTACTTC.

The chain recombines TRBV27 with TRBJ2-2; TRBD2 matches at 9 bases. The CDR3 is 16 residues long. Germline V lookup: CDR1 MNHEY, CDR2 SMNVEV (reference sequence). Trimming removed 6 bases from V and 5 bases from J; junction bases left unmatched: 10. CDR3 protein: CASSFLAGVGTGELFF. The CDR3 region has the DNA TGTGCCAGCAGCTTTTTAGCGGGAGTTGGTACCGGGGAGCTGTTTTTT.

The rearrangement joins TRBV5-4 to TRBJ1-2, with TRBD1 matching 10 bases. The CDR3 loop spans 14 amino acids. Trimming at V came to 3 bases and at J to 6 bases, leaving 5 bases not matched to a gene. Germline CDR1 reads SGHNT; CDR2 reads YYREEE (reference sequence). The CDR3 bases are TGTGCCAGCAGCTGGGACAGGGGATCGGATGGCTACACCTTC. Amino acid sequence: CASSWDRGSDGYTF.

This chain uses TRBV7-8 with TRBJ1-4; 9 bases are a match to TRBD1. The CDR3 spans 15 residues. Germline V gene lookup returns CDR1 SGHVS and CDR2 FQNEAQ. After removal of 5 bases from V and 5 bases from J, the junction contained 6 bases not matched to a gene. The CDR3 region has the DNA TGTGCCAGCAGCCCGAGGACAGGGGCAAATGAAAAACTGTTTTTT. Protein product: CASSPRTGANEKLFF.

The chain carries TRBV27 and TRBJ2-1; possibly TRBD2 for D (6 bases). Germline V lookup: CDR1 MNHEY, CDR2 SMNVEV (reference sequence). The CDR3 has 13 amino acids. V lost 5 bases and J lost 8, with 13 bases in between. CDR3 in DNA: TGTGCCAGCAGTCTAAGGGCTAGCGATGAGCAGTTCTTC. Protein sequence: CASSLRASDEQFF.

The chain couples TRBV7-8 to TRBJ2-5, with 7 nucleotides matching TRBD2. Losses at the gene ends were 5 bases for V and 4 bases for J; bases not matched to a gene: 10. From germline, CDR1 is SGHVS and CDR2 FQNEAQ. The CDR3 covers 15 residues. The CDR3 sequence is CASSPGGLLAETQYF. For the CDR3, the DNA is TGTGCCAGCAGCCCGGGGGGTCTTCTTGCAGAGACCCAGTACTTC.

This rearrangement joins TRBV5-5 to TRBJ1-1; D not certain. Looked up from germline, CDR1 is SGHKS and CDR2 is YYEKEE (reference sequence). Trimming stripped 0 bases from V and 1 base from J, with 7 bases between. The CDR3 totals 14 residues. The CDR3 protein is CASSLGRANTEAFF. The CDR3 region has the DNA TGTGCCAGCAGCTTGGGGCGGGCGAACACTGAAGCTTTCTTT. Based on the CDR3 plus reference TRBV5-5 and TRBJ1-1, the full variable domain is DAGVTQSPTHLIKTRGQQVTLRCSPISGHKSVSWYQQVLGQGPQFIFQYYEKEERGRGNFPDRFSARQFPNYSSELNVNALLLGDSALYLCASSLGRANTEAFFGQGTRLTVV.

Written as DNA, the CDR3 is TGTGCCAGCAGCCCCGGTATCGCTAGCTCAGATACGCAGTATTTT. This translates into CASSPGIASSDTQYF. V is TRBV11-2 and J is TRBJ2-3, with a possible D match to TRBD2 (5 bases). Germline lookup yields CDR1 SGHAT and CDR2 FQNNGV. With 5 bases removed from V and 4 bases from J, the gap between germline ends came to 16 bases. The CDR3 contains 15 residues.

The chain couples TRBV2 to TRBJ2-7; TRBD2 is a possible D gene (7 bases). V was pared by 7 bases and J by 4 bases, with 14 bases between. The CDR3 covers 13 residues. Germline V lookup: CDR1 SNHLY, CDR2 FYNNEI. CDR3 nucleotides: TGTGCCAGCATCGCCAGGGGAGGGTACGAGCAGTACTTC. It yields the protein CASIARGGYEQYF. Based on the CDR3 plus reference TRBV2 and TRBJ2-7, the full variable domain is EPEVTQTPSHQVTQMGQEVILRCVPISNHLYFYWYRQILGQKVEFLVSFYNNEISEKSEIFDDQFSVERPDGSNFTLKIRSTKLEDSAMYFCASIARGGYEQYFGPGTRLTVT.

The sample holds one count of this clone. The chain has TRBV7-6 and TRBJ2-5; no reliable D call. Germline loops: CDR1 SGHVS, CDR2 FNYEAQ. Trimming left V 5 bases short and J 0 bases short, with 7 bases between. The CDR3 runs to 13 residues. DNA of the CDR3: TGTGCCAGCAGCCGCCAGTACCAAGAGACCCAGTACTTC. It translates to CASSRQYQETQYF.

CDR3 in DNA: TGTGCCACCCGGGACAGGGGGGACGAGCAGTACTTC. Encoded protein: CATRDRGDEQYF. V is TRBV27 and J is TRBJ2-7; 11 bases map to TRBD1. This CDR3 contains 12 residues. Germline CDR1 reads MNHEY; CDR2 reads SMNVEV (reference sequence). V shed 10 bases, J shed 5 bases, and the junction held 4 bases outside the gene matches.

The chain uses TRBV6-6 and TRBJ1-1; D is unresolved. The CDR3 extends over 15 amino acids. Trimming shortened V by 6 bases and J by 1 base, and 15 bases separated the two germline ends. CDR1 and CDR2 from the germline V gene are MNHNY and SVGAGI (reference sequence). The CDR3 here is CASRTLLAGNTEAFF. The CDR3 DNA is TGTGCCAGCAGGACTCTCCTTGCGGGGAACACTGAAGCTTTCTTT.

This clone was seen just once. The chain recombines TRBV5-1 with TRBJ2-3; D is unclear. The germline CDR1 and CDR2 sequences are SGHRS and YFSETQ. Trimming cost V 0 bases and J 3 bases, with 8 bases left between them. CDR3 length: 14 residues. CDR3 sequence (DNA): TGCGCCAGCAGCTTGGGTCTAGTGACAGATACGCAGTATTTT. This gives the protein CASSLGLVTDTQYF.

The chain couples TRBV18 to TRBJ1-3; D might be TRBD1 (5 bases). CDR1 KGHSH and CDR2 LQKENI come from the germline V gene. The CDR3 length is 15 residues. V shed 6 bases and J shed 0 bases, with 12 bases lying between them. CDR3 nucleotides: TGTGCCAGCTCCCCGGACACCTACTCTGGAAACACCATATATTTT. Translation: CASSPDTYSGNTIYF.

A few counts support this clone. The chain has TRBV2 and TRBJ2-3, with 8 bases matching TRBD1. This CDR3 comprises 14 residues. Trimming removed 4 bases from V and 1 base from J; junction bases left unmatched: 1. Germline assignment: CDR1 SNHLY and CDR2 FYNNEI. The DNA for the CDR3 is TGTGCCAGCAGTGCGGGACAGGGCACAGATACGCAGTATTTT. Translated, it gives CASSAGQGTDTQYF.

The chain joins TRBV7-9 to TRBJ2-1; D is ambiguous. The CDR3 is made up of 14 amino acids. The V gene's germline CDR1 is SEHNR and CDR2 FQNEAQ (reference sequence). V lost 5 bases and J lost 5, with 13 bases in between. CDR3 in amino acids: CASSPPSRDNEQFF. DNA for the CDR3: TGTGCCAGCAGCCCCCCCTCCCGGGACAATGAGCAGTTCTTC. Drawing the rest from reference TRBV7-9 and TRBJ2-1, the complete variable domain is DTGVSQNPRHKITKRGQNVTFRCDPISEHNRLYWYRQTLGQGPEFLTYFQNEAQLEKSRLLSDRFSAERPKGSFSTLEIQRTEQGDSAMYLCASSPPSRDNEQFFGPGTRLTVL.

The V call is TRBV7-9, the J call TRBJ2-7; no clear D gene. This CDR3 contains 12 residues. CDR1 is SEHNR, CDR2 FQNEAQ, per germline (reference sequence). V shed 4 bases and J shed 1 base, with 5 bases lying between them. The CDR3 DNA follows: TGTGCCAGCAGCTCCGCGTCCTACGAGCAGTACTTC. Encoded protein: CASSSASYEQYF.

The chain recombines TRBV28 with TRBJ1-1; tentatively, D is TRBD1 (5 bases). CDR3 length: 15 amino acids. Deletions cut 6 bases from V and 3 bases from J, with 17 bases between. CDR1 is MDHEN, CDR2 SYDVKM, per germline. This CDR3 reads CASRPPGLQDTEAFF. The CDR3 bases are TGTGCCAGCAGGCCCCCCGGTCTACAGGACACTGAAGCTTTCTTT.

CDR3 nucleotide sequence: TGCGCCAGCAGCTCCCTACAGGGGTCTACCTCCTACGAGCAGTACTTC. Translating it yields CASSSLQGSTSYEQYF. The J gene is TRBJ2-7, the V gene TRBV5-1; 7 positions agree with TRBD1. Germline V gene data show CDR1 as SGHRS and CDR2 as YFSETQ. With 3 bases clipped from V and 0 bases from J, the junction kept 9 bases outside the gene matches. The CDR3 runs to 16 residues.

This clone was detected a few times. This chain links TRBV5-1 with TRBJ2-7; 9 bases are a match to TRBD2. This CDR3 has 15 amino acids. V trimming: 0 bases; J trimming: 5 bases; junction bases outside the gene matches: 6. Germline V gene data show CDR1 as SGHRS and CDR2 as YFSETQ. CDR3 sequence (DNA): TGCGCCAGCAGCTTGGATGCGGGAGGGATGAACGAGCAGTACTTC. It specifies CASSLDAGGMNEQYF.

The rearrangement joins TRBV4-1 to TRBJ2-1; 12 nucleotides align to TRBD2. Trimming cost V 4 bases and J 8 bases; bases outside gene matches: 9. Per germline, CDR1 MGHRA and CDR2 YSYEKL. There are 16 residues in the CDR3. CDR3 sequence: CASSLGASGRVDEQFF. CDR3 in DNA: TGCGCCAGCAGCCTAGGAGCTAGCGGGAGGGTGGATGAGCAGTTCTTC.

The chain joins TRBV29-1 to TRBJ1-2; D gene unclear. The germline V gene encodes CDR1 SQVTM and CDR2 ANQGSEA. Trimming cost V 4 bases and J 4 bases, with 13 bases left between them. CDR3 length: 13 residues. CDR3 DNA: TGCAGCGTTGTGGCGGGCTGGGGCTATGGCTACACCTTC. Translation gives CSVVAGWGYGYTF.